A single sample is the source of the 8 T cell receptor beta chains below, sequenced in a study of CD8 T cells in ankylosing spondylitis. TCRdb re-derived calls from the 5' RACE reads in MiXCR, one entry per CDR3 protein. The data contain about 150,000 distinct CDR3 sequences, roughly 44% of them singletons. The material sequenced was synovial fluid, either unsorted or a sorted T cell fraction (not recorded which). The receptors here all came from a male donor with ankylosing spondylitis.

This clonotype was counted at least ten times. The V call is TRBV7-9, the J call TRBJ2-1, with 8 bases lining up with TRBD1. The CDR3 has 14 residues. V lost 3 bases to trimming and J lost 4 bases; unmatched junction nucleotides: 2. Germline CDR1 reads SEHNR; CDR2 reads FQNEAQ (reference sequence). Here the CDR3 DNA reads TGTGCCAGCAGCTTGCAGGGGGCTTACAATGAGCAGTTCTTC. Translating it yields CASSLQGAYNEQFF.

V and J are TRBV10-3 and TRBJ2-5; no clear D. V gave up 1 base and J gave up 1 base, with 13 bases separating them. This CDR3 region has 16 residues. The germline gives CDR1 ENHRY, CDR2 SYGVKD. The CDR3 DNA follows: TGTGCCATCAGTGAGTGGTTGCGAGTAACCCAAGAGACCCAGTACTTC. It codes for CAISEWLRVTQETQYF.

The rearrangement uses TRBV6-2 or TRBV6-3 and TRBJ2-4, with TRBD1 identical over 11 bases. Unmatched junction bases numbered 7, after V lost 2 bases and J lost 1 base. The CDR3 length is 18 residues. Germline V gene lookup returns CDR1 MNHEY and CDR2 SVGEGT. The CDR3 spells CASSYRKGQGAAKNIQYF. In DNA form, the CDR3 reads TGTGCCAGCAGTTACCGTAAAGGACAGGGGGCGGCCAAAAACATTCAGTACTTC.

This clonotype turned up a few times. The J gene is TRBJ2-5, the V gene TRBV12-3 or TRBV12-4; 9 nucleotides agree with TRBD1. The CDR3 totals 16 residues. Losses at the gene ends were 6 bases for V and 5 bases for J; bases not matched to a gene: 13. CDR3 loop: CASRPLDRGVAETQYF. The CDR3 DNA sequence: TGTGCCAGCAGACCCCTAGACAGGGGGGTCGCGGAGACCCAGTACTTC.

The genes are TRBV5-5 and TRBJ2-1, with TRBD2 matching 14 bases. This CDR3 is 18 amino acids long. After removal of 4 bases from V and 0 bases from J, the junction contained 6 bases not matched to a gene. Germline loops: CDR1 SGHKS, CDR2 YYEKEE (reference sequence). In DNA form, the CDR3 reads TGTGCCAGCAGCCTGACTAGCGGGAGGGGTAGCTCCTACAATGAGCAGTTCTTC. Translating it yields CASSLTSGRGSSYNEQFF.

This clonotype was picked up one time. The chain carries TRBV7-9 and TRBJ2-5, with D perhaps matching TRBD1 (6 bases). Germline V gene sequence: CDR1 SEHNR, CDR2 FQNEAQ (reference sequence). The CDR3 consists of 14 residues. Trimming pared 5 bases from V and 3 bases from J, leaving 13 bases between. In DNA, the CDR3 is TGTGCCAGCAGCCGTGGTTGGACAGAAGAGACCCAGTACTTC. Translating gives CASSRGWTEETQYF.

There are a few counts of this clonotype. The rearrangement uses TRBV12-3 or TRBV12-4 and TRBJ2-1, with 12 nucleotides matching TRBD2. The CDR3 loop spans 17 amino acids. Germline trimming cut 2 bases from V and 7 bases from J; bases unmatched to any gene: 9. The CDR3 DNA reads as TGTGCCAGCAGTTTATTTCTAGCGGGGGGGCCCGGGAATGAGCAGTTCTTC. It yields the protein CASSLFLAGGPGNEQFF.

The V and J genes are TRBV27 and TRBJ2-3; D is ambiguous. Per the germline V gene, CDR1 is MNHEY and CDR2 is SMNVEV (reference sequence). Trimming took 3 bases from V and 4 from J, leaving 11 bases between them. There are 14 residues in the CDR3. CDR3 sequence (DNA): TGTGCCAGCAGTTTTCTGGTCGGCCCAGATACGCAGTATTTT. This translates into CASSFLVGPDTQYF.